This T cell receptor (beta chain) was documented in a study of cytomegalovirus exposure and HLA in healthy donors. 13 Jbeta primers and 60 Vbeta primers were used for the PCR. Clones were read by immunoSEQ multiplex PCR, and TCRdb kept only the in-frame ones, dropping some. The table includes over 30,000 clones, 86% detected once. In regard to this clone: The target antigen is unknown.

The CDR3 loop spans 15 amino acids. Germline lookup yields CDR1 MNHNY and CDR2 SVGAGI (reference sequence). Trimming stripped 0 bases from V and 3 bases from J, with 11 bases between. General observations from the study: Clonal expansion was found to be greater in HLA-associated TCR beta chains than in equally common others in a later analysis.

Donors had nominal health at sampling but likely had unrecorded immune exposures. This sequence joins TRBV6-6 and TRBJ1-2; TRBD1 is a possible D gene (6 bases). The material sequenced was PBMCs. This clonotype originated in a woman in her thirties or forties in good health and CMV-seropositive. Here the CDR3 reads CASSYSTGLDYGYTF. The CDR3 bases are TGTGCCAGCAGTTACTCCACAGGGCTCGACTATGGCTACACCTTC.